This entry lists 9 T cell receptor beta chains sequenced from one sample in a study of blood T cell repertoires in COVID-19. The data were produced by immunoSEQ multiplex PCR, yet TCRdb's version contains in-frame clones alone and is incomplete. Of roughly 210,000 clones in the sample, around four fifths are singletons; the top ten hold 10% to 13%. The source material was peripheral blood. The receptors here all came from a woman aged 80 or older with COVID-19, enrolled during active disease.

V is TRBV18 and J is TRBJ1-1, with D maybe TRBD1 (6 bases). Trimming took off 2 bases at V and 2 bases at J, with 12 bases between the two ends. The CDR3 runs to 15 residues. Germline values: CDR1 KGHSH, CDR2 LQKENI. The CDR3 sequence: CASSPIQGSNTEAFF. CDR3 DNA: TGTGCCAGCTCACCAATACAGGGATCAAACACTGAAGCTTTCTTT.

This clone was counted between two and nine times. V is TRBV2 and J is TRBJ1-1; 7 nucleotides agree with TRBD1. The CDR3 sequence is 17 residues long. V shed 3 bases and J 0 bases; nucleotides not matched to a gene: 10. Germline values: CDR1 SNHLY, CDR2 FYNNEI. The CDR3 here is CASSDLFTGTVNTEAFF. The CDR3 DNA reads TGTGCCAGCAGTGACCTCTTCACCGGGACAGTGAACACTGAAGCTTTCTTT.

J is TRBJ2-5 and V is TRBV7-2, with 8 bases identical to TRBD1. CDR3 length: 16 residues. J gave up 3 bases and V 4 bases, and 10 bases lay outside the gene matches. Germline V gene data show CDR1 as SGHTA and CDR2 as FQGNSA. The CDR3 protein is CASSSPRGTGKETQYF. The CDR3 nucleotides read TGTGCCAGCAGCTCGCCTCGTGGGACAGGCAAAGAGACCCAGTACTTC.

This clone was counted between two and nine times. This rearrangement joins TRBV28 to TRBJ1-2; 11 nucleotides match TRBD1. CDR1 is MDHEN and CDR2 is SYDVKM in the germline V gene. This CDR3 region has 17 residues. Trimming removed 4 bases from V and 5 bases from J; junction bases left unmatched: 12. The CDR3 here is CASSSGGGTGGGYGYTF. The DNA for the CDR3 is TGTGCCAGCAGTTCCGGGGGAGGGACAGGGGGAGGTTATGGCTACACCTTC.

V is TRBV15 and J is TRBJ2-3, with D unclear. The CDR3 runs 12 residues. The ends were cut back, 5 bases at V and 2 bases at J, with 5 bases in the middle. Germline CDR1 reads LNHNV; CDR2 reads YYDKDF (reference sequence). The CDR3 sequence is CATSSLTDTQYF. CDR3 sequence (DNA): TGTGCCACCAGCTCCCTCACAGATACGCAGTATTTT.

This clone was picked up one time. The V gene is TRBV5-8, the J gene TRBJ1-5, with 7 bases aligning to TRBD1. V lost 1 base and J lost 3; bases outside the gene matches: 4. CDR1 SGHTS and CDR2 YDEGEE come from the germline V gene. The CDR3 extends over 15 amino acids. In nucleotides, the CDR3 is TGTGCCAGCAGCTTGACCGGGACAGACAATCAGCCCCAGCATTTT. This gives the protein CASSLTGTDNQPQHF.

V usage is TRBV4-1 and J usage is TRBJ1-5; 8 nucleotides line up with TRBD1. The CDR3 has 18 residues. Germline lookup yields CDR1 MGHRA and CDR2 YSYEKL. The V gene end was trimmed by 4 bases and the J gene end by 7 bases; junction bases not matched to a gene: 18. The CDR3: CASSPGYALDRVKQPQHF. CDR3 bases: TGCGCCAGCAGCCCGGGATACGCATTGGACAGGGTTAAACAGCCCCAGCATTTT.

The genes are TRBV7-2 and TRBJ2-5, with D perhaps TRBD2 (5 bases). This CDR3 region has 14 residues. V was trimmed by 4 bases and J by 2 bases, leaving 11 bases between them. From germline, CDR1 is SGHTA and CDR2 FQGNSA. CDR3: CASSSPPGQETQYF. In DNA, the CDR3 is TGTGCCAGCAGCTCCCCACCGGGGCAAGAGACCCAGTACTTC.

This sequence joins TRBV28 and TRBJ2-7; 8 bases are shared with TRBD2. V gave up 4 bases and J gave up 5 bases; unmatched junction bases: 13. The V gene's germline CDR1 is MDHEN and CDR2 SYDVKM. CDR3 size: 16 residues. The CDR3 bases are TGTGCCAGCAGTTCCGGGGGGGCAAATCTAGGCAACGAGCAGTACGTC. Encoded protein: CASSSGGANLGNEQYV.